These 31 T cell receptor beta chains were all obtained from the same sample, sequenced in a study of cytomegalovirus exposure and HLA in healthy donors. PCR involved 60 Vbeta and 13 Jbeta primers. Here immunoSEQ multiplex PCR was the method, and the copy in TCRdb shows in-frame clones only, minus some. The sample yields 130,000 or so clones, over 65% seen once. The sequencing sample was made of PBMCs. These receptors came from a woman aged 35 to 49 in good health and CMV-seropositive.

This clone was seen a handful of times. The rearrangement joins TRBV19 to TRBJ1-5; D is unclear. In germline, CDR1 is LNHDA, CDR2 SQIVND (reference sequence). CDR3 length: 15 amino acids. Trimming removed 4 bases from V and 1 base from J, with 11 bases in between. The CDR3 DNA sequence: TGTGCCAGTAGTAAGGGTTCGGGGAGCAATCAGCCCCAGCATTTT. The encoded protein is CASSKGSGSNQPQHF.

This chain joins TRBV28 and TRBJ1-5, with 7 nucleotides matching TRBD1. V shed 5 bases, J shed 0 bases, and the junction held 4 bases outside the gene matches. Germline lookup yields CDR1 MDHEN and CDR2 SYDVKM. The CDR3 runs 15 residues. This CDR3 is CASSPGGTSNQPQHF. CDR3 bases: TGTGCCAGCAGTCCAGGGGGGACTAGCAATCAGCCCCAGCATTTT.

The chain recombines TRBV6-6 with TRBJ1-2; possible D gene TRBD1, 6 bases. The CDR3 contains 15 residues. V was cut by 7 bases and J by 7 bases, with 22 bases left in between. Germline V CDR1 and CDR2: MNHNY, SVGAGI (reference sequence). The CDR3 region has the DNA TGTGCCAGCAATTTTCGGGACATCGGCGTCGGTGGCTACACCTTC. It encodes CASNFRDIGVGGYTF.

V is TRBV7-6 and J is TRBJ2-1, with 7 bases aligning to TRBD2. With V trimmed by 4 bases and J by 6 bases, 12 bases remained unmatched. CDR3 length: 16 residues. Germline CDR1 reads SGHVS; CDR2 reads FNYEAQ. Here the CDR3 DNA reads TGTGCCAGCAGCTCCGGTGGGTTAGCGGGTTTCAATGAGCAGTTCTTC. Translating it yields CASSSGGLAGFNEQFF.

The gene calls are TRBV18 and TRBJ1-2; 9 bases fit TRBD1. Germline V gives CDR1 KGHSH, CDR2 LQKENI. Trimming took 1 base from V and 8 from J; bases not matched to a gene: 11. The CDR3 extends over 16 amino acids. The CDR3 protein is CASSPQGTGSDGGYTF. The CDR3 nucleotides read TGTGCCAGCTCACCACAAGGGACAGGGTCAGACGGCGGCTACACCTTC.

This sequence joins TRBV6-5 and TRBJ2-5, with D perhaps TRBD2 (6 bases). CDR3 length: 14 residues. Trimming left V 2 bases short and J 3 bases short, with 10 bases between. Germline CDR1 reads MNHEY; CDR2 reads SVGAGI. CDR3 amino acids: CASSYGLAEETQYF. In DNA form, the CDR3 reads TGTGCCAGCAGTTACGGTTTAGCGGAAGAGACCCAGTACTTC.

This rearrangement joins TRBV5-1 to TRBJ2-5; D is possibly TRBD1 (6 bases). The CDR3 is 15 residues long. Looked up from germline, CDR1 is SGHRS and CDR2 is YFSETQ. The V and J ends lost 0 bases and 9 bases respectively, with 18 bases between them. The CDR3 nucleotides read TGCGCCAGCAGCTTGGCACAGGGTATGGCGGAGGCCCAGTACTTC. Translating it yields CASSLAQGMAEAQYF.

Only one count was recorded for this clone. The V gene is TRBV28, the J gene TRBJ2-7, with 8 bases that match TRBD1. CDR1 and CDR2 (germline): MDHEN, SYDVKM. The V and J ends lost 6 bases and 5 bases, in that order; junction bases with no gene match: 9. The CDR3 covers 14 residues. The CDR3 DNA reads TGTGCCAGCAGAGCTCCAGGGGGCTTGGACGAGCAGTACTTC. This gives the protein CASRAPGGLDEQYF.

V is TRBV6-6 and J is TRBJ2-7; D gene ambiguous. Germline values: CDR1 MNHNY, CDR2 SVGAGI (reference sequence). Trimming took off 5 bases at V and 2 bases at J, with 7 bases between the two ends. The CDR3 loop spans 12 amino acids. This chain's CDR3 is CASSQRTYEQYF. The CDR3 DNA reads TGTGCCAGCAGTCAGCGAACCTACGAGCAGTACTTC.

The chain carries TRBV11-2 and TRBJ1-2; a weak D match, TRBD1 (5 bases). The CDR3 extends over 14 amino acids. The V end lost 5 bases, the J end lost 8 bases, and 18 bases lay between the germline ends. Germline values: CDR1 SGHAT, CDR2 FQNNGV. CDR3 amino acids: CASSPQGHGGGYTF. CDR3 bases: TGTGCCAGCAGCCCTCAGGGCCATGGTGGAGGCTACACCTTC.

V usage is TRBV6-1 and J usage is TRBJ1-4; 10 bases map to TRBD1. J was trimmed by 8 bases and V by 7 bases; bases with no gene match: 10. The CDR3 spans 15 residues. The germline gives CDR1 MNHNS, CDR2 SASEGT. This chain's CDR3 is CASKIRDRGGEKLFF. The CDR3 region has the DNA TGTGCCAGCAAAATCCGGGACAGGGGTGGGGAAAAACTGTTTTTT.

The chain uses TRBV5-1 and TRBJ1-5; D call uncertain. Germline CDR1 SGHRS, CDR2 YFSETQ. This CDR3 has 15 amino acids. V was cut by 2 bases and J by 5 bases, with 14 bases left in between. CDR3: CASSLSGEVDQPQHF. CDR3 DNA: TGCGCCAGCAGCTTATCCGGTGAGGTGGATCAGCCCCAGCATTTT. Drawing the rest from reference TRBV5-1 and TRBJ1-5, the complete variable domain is KAGVTQTPRYLIKTRGQQVTLSCSPISGHRSVSWYQQTPGQGLQFLFEYFSETQRNKGNFPGRFSGRQFSNSRSEMNVSTLELGDSALYLCASSLSGEVDQPQHFGDGTRLSIL.

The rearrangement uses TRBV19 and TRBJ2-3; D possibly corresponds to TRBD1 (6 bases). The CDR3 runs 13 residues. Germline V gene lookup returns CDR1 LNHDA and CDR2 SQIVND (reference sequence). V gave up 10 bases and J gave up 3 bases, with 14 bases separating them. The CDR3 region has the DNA TGTGCCATCCGGACAGAGGGAACAGATACGCAGTATTTT. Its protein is CAIRTEGTDTQYF. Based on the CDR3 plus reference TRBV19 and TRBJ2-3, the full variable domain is DGGITQSPKYLFRKEGQNVTLSCEQNLNHDAMYWYRQDPGQGLRLIYYSQIVNDFQKGDIAEGYSVSREKKESFPLTVTSAQKNPTAFYLCAIRTEGTDTQYFGPGTRLTVL.

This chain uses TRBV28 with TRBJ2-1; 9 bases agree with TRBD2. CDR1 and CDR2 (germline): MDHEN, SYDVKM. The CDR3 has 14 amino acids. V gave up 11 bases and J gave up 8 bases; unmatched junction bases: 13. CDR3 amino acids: CAVGGLARVDEQFF. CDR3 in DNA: TGTGCCGTGGGGGGACTAGCAAGGGTTGATGAGCAGTTCTTC.

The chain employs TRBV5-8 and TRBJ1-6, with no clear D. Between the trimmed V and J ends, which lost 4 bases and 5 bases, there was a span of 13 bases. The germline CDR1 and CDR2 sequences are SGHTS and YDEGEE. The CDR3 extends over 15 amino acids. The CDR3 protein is CASSPRGNHNSPLHF. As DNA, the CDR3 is TGTGCCAGCAGCCCCCGGGGAAACCATAATTCACCCCTCCACTTT.

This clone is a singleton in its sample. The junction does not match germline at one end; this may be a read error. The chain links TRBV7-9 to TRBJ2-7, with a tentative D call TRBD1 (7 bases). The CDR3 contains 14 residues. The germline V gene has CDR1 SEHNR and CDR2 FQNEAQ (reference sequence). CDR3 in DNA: TGTTCCAGCAGCGGCCTGGCAGGGGGAGGCGAGCAGTACTTC. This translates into CSSSGLAGGGEQYF.

CDR3 in amino acids: CASTQGFLTEAFF. As DNA, the CDR3 is TGTGCCAGCACCCAGGGGTTTTTGACTGAAGCTTTCTTT. The chain carries TRBV6-5 and TRBJ1-1; D might be TRBD1 (6 bases). The CDR3 consists of 13 residues. V gave up 7 bases and J gave up 5 bases, with 14 bases separating them. Germline V gene lookup returns CDR1 MNHEY and CDR2 SVGAGI.

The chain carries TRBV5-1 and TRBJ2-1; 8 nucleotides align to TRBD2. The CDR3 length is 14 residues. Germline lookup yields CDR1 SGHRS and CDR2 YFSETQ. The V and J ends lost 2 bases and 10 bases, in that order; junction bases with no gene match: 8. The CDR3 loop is CASSFAGGRREQFF. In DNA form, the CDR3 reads TGCGCCAGCAGCTTTGCGGGGGGCAGGAGGGAGCAGTTCTTC.

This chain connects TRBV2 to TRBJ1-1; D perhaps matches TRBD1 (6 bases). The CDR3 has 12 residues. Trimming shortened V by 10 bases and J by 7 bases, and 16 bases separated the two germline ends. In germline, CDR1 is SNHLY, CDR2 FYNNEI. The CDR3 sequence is CATEGGVLEAFF. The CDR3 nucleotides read TGTGCCACAGAAGGGGGGGTTCTTGAAGCTTTCTTT.

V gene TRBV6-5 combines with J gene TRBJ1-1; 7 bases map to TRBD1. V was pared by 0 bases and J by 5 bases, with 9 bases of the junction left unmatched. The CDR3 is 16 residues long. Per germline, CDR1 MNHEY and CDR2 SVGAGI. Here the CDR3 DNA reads TGTGCCAGCAGTTACTCACCAGGGACAGCTTCTACTGAAGCTTTCTTT. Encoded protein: CASSYSPGTASTEAFF.

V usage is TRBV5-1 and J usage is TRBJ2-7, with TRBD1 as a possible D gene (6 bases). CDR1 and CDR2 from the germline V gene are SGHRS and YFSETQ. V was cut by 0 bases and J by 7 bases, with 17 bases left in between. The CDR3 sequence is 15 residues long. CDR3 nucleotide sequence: TGCGCCAGCAGCTTGGACCCAGGGGCACTCTTGGAGCAGTACTTC. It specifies CASSLDPGALLEQYF.

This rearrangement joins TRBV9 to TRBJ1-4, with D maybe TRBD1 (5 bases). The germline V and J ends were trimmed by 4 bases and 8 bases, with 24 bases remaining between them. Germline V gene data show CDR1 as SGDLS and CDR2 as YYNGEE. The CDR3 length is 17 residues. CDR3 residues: CASSRNPSIWGGEKLFF. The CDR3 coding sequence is TGTGCCAGCAGCCGAAACCCATCCATCTGGGGGGGGGAAAAACTGTTTTTT.

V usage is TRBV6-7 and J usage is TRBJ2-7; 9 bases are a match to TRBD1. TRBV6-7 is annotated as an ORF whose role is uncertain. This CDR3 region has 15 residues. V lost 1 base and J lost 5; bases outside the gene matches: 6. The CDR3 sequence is CASSYYGQGTHEQYF. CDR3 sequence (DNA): TGTGCCAGCAGTTACTACGGACAGGGGACCCACGAGCAGTACTTC.

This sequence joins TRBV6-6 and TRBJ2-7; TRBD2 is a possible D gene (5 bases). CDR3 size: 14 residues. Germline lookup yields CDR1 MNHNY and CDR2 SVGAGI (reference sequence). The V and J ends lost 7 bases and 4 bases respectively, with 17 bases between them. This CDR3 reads CASTGLADGYEQYF. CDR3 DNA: TGTGCCAGCACCGGACTCGCGGACGGGTACGAGCAGTACTTC.

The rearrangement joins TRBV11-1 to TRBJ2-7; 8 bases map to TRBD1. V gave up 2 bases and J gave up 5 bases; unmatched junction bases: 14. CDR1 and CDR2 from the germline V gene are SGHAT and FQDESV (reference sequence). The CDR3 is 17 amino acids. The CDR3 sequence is CASSLPRGRDIGHEQYF. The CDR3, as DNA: TGTGCCAGCAGCTTACCCAGGGGGCGGGACATCGGCCACGAGCAGTACTTC.

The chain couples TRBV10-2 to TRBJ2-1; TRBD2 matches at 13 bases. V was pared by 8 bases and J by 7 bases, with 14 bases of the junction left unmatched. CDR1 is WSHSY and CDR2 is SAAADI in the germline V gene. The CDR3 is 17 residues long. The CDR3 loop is CASRGLAGAESWNEQFF. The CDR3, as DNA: TGCGCCAGCCGAGGACTAGCGGGAGCTGAATCTTGGAATGAGCAGTTCTTC.

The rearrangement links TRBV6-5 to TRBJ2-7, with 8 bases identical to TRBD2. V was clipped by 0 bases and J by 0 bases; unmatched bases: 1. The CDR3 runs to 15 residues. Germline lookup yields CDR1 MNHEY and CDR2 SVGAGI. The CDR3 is CASSYSAGDSYEQYF. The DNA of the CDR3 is TGTGCCAGCAGTTACTCAGCGGGAGACTCCTACGAGCAGTACTTC.

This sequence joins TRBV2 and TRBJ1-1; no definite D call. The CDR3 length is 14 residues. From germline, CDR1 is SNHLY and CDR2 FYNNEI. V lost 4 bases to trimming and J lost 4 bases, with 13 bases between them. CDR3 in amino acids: CASSGTGRRTEAFF. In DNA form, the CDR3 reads TGTGCCAGCAGTGGGACTGGACGGCGCACTGAAGCTTTCTTT.

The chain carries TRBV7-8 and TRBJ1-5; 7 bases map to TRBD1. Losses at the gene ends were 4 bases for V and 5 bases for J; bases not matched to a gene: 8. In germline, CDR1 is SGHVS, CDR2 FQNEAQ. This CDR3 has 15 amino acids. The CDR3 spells CASSYTGVSYQPQHF. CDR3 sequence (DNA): TGTGCCAGCAGCTATACAGGGGTTTCTTATCAGCCCCAGCATTTT.

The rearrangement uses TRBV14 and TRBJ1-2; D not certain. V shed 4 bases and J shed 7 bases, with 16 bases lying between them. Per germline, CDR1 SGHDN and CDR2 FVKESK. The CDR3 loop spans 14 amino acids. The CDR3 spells CASSREVDNSGYTF. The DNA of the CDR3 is TGTGCCAGCAGCCGAGAGGTCGACAATAGTGGCTACACCTTC.

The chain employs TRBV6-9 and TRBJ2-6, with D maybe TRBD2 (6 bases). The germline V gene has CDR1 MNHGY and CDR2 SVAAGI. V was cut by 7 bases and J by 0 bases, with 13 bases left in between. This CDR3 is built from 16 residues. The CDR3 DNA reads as TGTGCCAGCACGGGGCGGGGAAGCTCTGGGGCCAACGTCCTGACTTTC. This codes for CASTGRGSSGANVLTF.